Each of the 9 T cell receptor beta chains below was sequenced from the same sample in a study of cytomegalovirus exposure and HLA in healthy donors. The PCR was carried out with 60 Vbeta primers and 13 Jbeta primers. Some clones are missing from TCRdb's copy, which holds only in-frame ones; the method was immunoSEQ multiplex PCR. This sample has about 230,000 clones, with approximately 80% found just once. The material sequenced was PBMCs. Receptors were obtained from a middle-aged woman in good health and CMV-seronegative.

This chain links TRBV14 with TRBJ2-1; D not certain. Germline CDR1 and CDR2: SGHDN and FVKESK. Trimming shortened V by 4 bases and J by 6 bases, and 10 bases separated the two germline ends. This CDR3 has 13 amino acids. CDR3 residues: CASSLPPFNEQFF. CDR3 sequence (DNA): TGTGCCAGCAGCCTTCCCCCCTTCAATGAGCAGTTCTTC.

V is TRBV12-5 and J is TRBJ2-1; a weak D match, TRBD1 (6 bases). Between the trimmed V and J ends, which lost 1 base and 0 bases, there was a span of 10 bases. From germline, CDR1 is LGHNT and CDR2 FRNRAP. The CDR3 consists of 16 residues. In DNA form, the CDR3 reads TGTGCTAGTGGTTTGGCGCAGGGGAGCTCCTACAATGAGCAGTTCTTC. This codes for CASGLAQGSSYNEQFF.

This chain links TRBV2 with TRBJ1-4, with 8 bases aligning to TRBD1. The CDR3 extends over 19 amino acids. Trimming at V came to 3 bases and at J to 7 bases, leaving 19 bases not matched to a gene. CDR1 is SNHLY and CDR2 is FYNNEI in the germline V gene. The CDR3 spells CASSDRLWSDRGWGEKLFF. The CDR3 region has the DNA TGTGCCAGCAGTGATAGGTTGTGGTCCGACAGGGGTTGGGGTGAAAAACTGTTTTTT.

CDR3 DNA sequence: TGTGCCAGCAGTGAACTGCGGGACTTTTACACAGATACGCAGTATTTT. It specifies CASSELRDFYTDTQYF. This chain joins TRBV6-1 and TRBJ2-3; tentative D call: TRBD2 (6 bases). V gave up 2 bases and J gave up 2 bases, with 14 bases separating them. This CDR3 spans 16 amino acids. The germline V gene encodes CDR1 MNHNS and CDR2 SASEGT.

The rearrangement links TRBV14 to TRBJ2-4; 8 positions match TRBD2. V lost 1 base and J lost 5; bases outside the gene matches: 7. The CDR3 runs to 16 residues. Per germline, CDR1 SGHDN and CDR2 FVKESK. CDR3 DNA sequence: TGTGCCAGCAGCCAAGCCCTGGCAGCGGGGGAAAACATTCAGTACTTC. Amino acid sequence: CASSQALAAGENIQYF.

Note on this clone: Its ends do not fully match the called genes, so a read error is possible. The chain recombines TRBV11-3 with TRBJ2-4; 9 bases fit TRBD1. From germline, CDR1 is SGHNT and CDR2 YENEEA. This CDR3 region has 11 residues. This chain's CDR3 is CASSSSRDRAF. Written as DNA, the CDR3 is TGTGCCAGCAGTTCTTCCAGGGACAGGGCCTTC.

This clone came up a few times. This chain joins TRBV5-1 and TRBJ1-1, with D perhaps TRBD1 (6 bases). The germline gives CDR1 SGHRS, CDR2 YFSETQ. The ends were cut back, 4 bases at V and 8 bases at J, with 12 bases in the middle. The CDR3 covers 12 residues. CDR3 nucleotide sequence: TGCGCCAGCAGCCACAACCAGGGGGAAGCTTTCTTT. Translating it yields CASSHNQGEAFF.

The chain joins TRBV6-6 to TRBJ1-2; 9 bases agree with TRBD1. The CDR3 is 13 amino acids. The V gene end was trimmed by 6 bases and the J gene end by 4 bases; junction bases not matched to a gene: 3. Germline V gene lookup returns CDR1 MNHNY and CDR2 SVGAGI (reference sequence). The CDR3 loop is CASSDRGGYGYTF. The CDR3 DNA is TGTGCCAGCAGCGACAGGGGGGGCTATGGCTACACCTTC.

The chain recombines TRBV27 with TRBJ2-7; 9 bases map to TRBD1. The CDR3 length is 14 residues. V shed 5 bases and J 6 bases; nucleotides not matched to a gene: 8. The V gene's germline CDR1 is MNHEY and CDR2 SMNVEV (reference sequence). In DNA form, the CDR3 reads TGTGCCAGCAGTGGGCCGGGACAGGGCGGCGAGCAGTACTTC. Translating it yields CASSGPGQGGEQYF.